A selection of T cell receptor beta chains follows, all from one sample in a study of T cells after yellow fever vaccination. MiXCR, run by TCRdb on the 5' RACE reads, gives a single entry per CDR3 protein. The table shows 170,000 or so distinct CDR3 sequences, with approximately 6.2% occurring only once. Sequencing used CD4+ T cells sorted from PBMCs, obtained on the day of the first yellow fever vaccination. These receptors all come from a man aged 18 to 30 who received the YFV17D yellow fever vaccine. Both conserved end residues are part of each CDR3. Each record gives: D gene, V gene, CDR3 length, J gene, clone size, CDR3 DNA, CDR3 protein. A D gene is named only where the DNA matches it firmly. Clone sizes are given selectively: once, few, many, or a class where the clone is expanded.

TRBD2	TRBV2	15	TRBJ2-3	many	TGTGCCAGCACTGCTGGACTAGCGGGCACAGATACGCAGTATTTT	CASTAGLAGTDTQYF
-	TRBV19	14	TRBJ2-1	-	TGTGCCAGTAGTCCCCCCTACTCCTACAATGAGCAGTTCTTC	CASSPPYSYNEQFF
TRBD1	TRBV7-2	13	TRBJ1-2	-	TGTGCCAGCAGCAAAGACAGGGTCTATGGCTACACCTTC	CASSKDRVYGYTF
TRBD1	TRBV10-3	13	TRBJ1-1	few	TGTGCCATCAGAACCGGGACAGACACTGAAGCTTTCTTT	CAIRTGTDTEAFF
-	TRBV7-9	14	TRBJ2-2	many	TGTGCCAGCAGCTTAGGATACCGTATCGGGGAGCTGTTTTTT	CASSLGYRIGELFF
-	TRBV12-3/TRBV12-4	13	TRBJ2-5	many	TGTGCCAGCAGTTTTGGCAGAAAAGAGACCCAGTACTTC	CASSFGRKETQYF
-	TRBV6-5	16	TRBJ1-1	many	TGTGCCAGCAGTTACTCCGCATCCGGGCAGGAGGCTACAGCTTTCTTT	CASSYSASGQEATAFF
-	TRBV27	18	TRBJ2-6	few	TGTGCCAGCAGTTCGCCCCGCGTTGGCGGGCATGGGGCCAACGTCCTGACTTTC	CASSSPRVGGHGANVLTF
TRBD1	TRBV4-2	15	TRBJ1-1	few	TGTGCCAGCAGCCAAGATCAGGGGGGGGGCACTGAAGCTTTCTTT	CASSQDQGGGTEAFF
TRBD1	TRBV12-3/TRBV12-4	14	TRBJ1-4	-	TGTGCCAGCAGTTTAAGGAGGGGGCATGAAAAACTGTTTTTT	CASSLRRGHEKLFF
-	TRBV5-6	15	TRBJ1-4	few	TGTGCCAGCAGCTTGGTGGCAGCAACTAATGAAAAACTGTTTTTT	CASSLVAATNEKLFF
TRBD1	TRBV12-3/TRBV12-4	16	TRBJ1-6	many	TGTGCCAGCAGTTTAAGGACAGGGTACTATAATTCACCCCTCCACTTT	CASSLRTGYYNSPLHF
TRBD1	TRBV5-1	16	TRBJ2-5	-	TGCGCCAGCAGCCCGGGGGTCACAGGGGGCCGAGAGACCCAGTACTTC	CASSPGVTGGRETQYF
-	TRBV7-2	14	TRBJ2-3	many	TGTGCCAGCAGCCCCCATCTGGCCACAGATACGCAGTATTTT	CASSPHLATDTQYF
TRBD2	TRBV7-9	16	TRBJ2-5	many	TGTGCCAGCGGCGGGAGGACTAGCGGGGCGCAAGAGACCCAGTACTTC	CASGGRTSGAQETQYF
-	TRBV5-4	14	TRBJ1-1	many	TGTGCCAGCAGCTTCGGACAGATGAACACTGAAGCTTTCTTT	CASSFGQMNTEAFF
-	TRBV5-1	14	TRBJ2-3	many	TGCGCCAGCAGCCGGGGGTGGGGCACAGATACGCAGTATTTT	CASSRGWGTDTQYF
-	TRBV7-3	13	TRBJ1-1	few	TGTGCCAGCAGCTCTAGACAAGACAGGGAAGCTTTCTTT	CASSSRQDREAFF
TRBD2	TRBV15	15	TRBJ2-5	many	TGTGCCACCAGCAGAGGATCGGGGGGGCGAGAGACCCAGTACTTC	CATSRGSGGRETQYF
-	TRBV7-3	17	TRBJ1-5	few	TGTGCCAGCAGCTTAACCAGTTTTGGGTCGGTTCATCAGCCCCAGCATTTT	CASSLTSFGSVHQPQHF
TRBD1	TRBV7-2	16	TRBJ2-7	many	TGTGCCAGCAGCTGGGACAGGGGGCGAGGCTCCTACGAGCAGTACTTC	CASSWDRGRGSYEQYF
TRBD1	TRBV7-9	14	TRBJ2-2	many	TGTGCCAGCAGCGCCGGGACAGGGCTCGGGGAGCTGTTTTTT	CASSAGTGLGELFF
TRBD2	TRBV12-3/TRBV12-4	17	TRBJ2-3	-	TGTACCTGCAGTTTAGGGGGAACTAGCGGGGTCGCAGATACGCAGTATTTT	CTCSLGGTSGVADTQYF
-	TRBV7-3	15	TRBJ2-1	few	TGTGCCAGCAGCTTAGCCGGGGCGGAATACAATGAGCAGTTCTTC	CASSLAGAEYNEQFF
-	TRBV4-2	15	TRBJ1-2	-	TGTGCCAGCAGCCAAAACCGGGACATTAACTATGGCTACACCTTC	CASSQNRDINYGYTF
TRBD1	TRBV5-1	16	TRBJ2-7	many	TGCGCCAGCAGCAGATCTGTACAGGGGGCTATCTACGAGCAGTACTTC	CASSRSVQGAIYEQYF
-	TRBV6-2/TRBV6-3	10	TRBJ2-5	-	TGTGTCAGCAGGAACAGGGTCCAGTACTTC	CVSRNRVQYF
-	TRBV7-2	12	TRBJ2-7	many	TGTGCCAGCAGCTTTTTAGGCTACGAGCAGTACTTC	CASSFLGYEQYF
TRBD1	TRBV12-5	16	TRBJ2-3	few	TGTGCTAGTGGGACTCATCCGGGACAGGGGGCGAGTACGCAGTATTTT	CASGTHPGQGASTQYF
-	TRBV7-3	14	TRBJ2-5	many	TGTGCCAGCAGCCTCGGGGGTACGACAGAGACCCAGTACTTC	CASSLGGTTETQYF
TRBD1	TRBV24-1	16	TRBJ2-3	-	TGTGCCACCAGTGATCGCACAGGGGGCGCCCCAGATACGCAGTATTTT	CATSDRTGGAPDTQYF
TRBD1	TRBV7-8	18	TRBJ2-6	few	TGTGCCAGCAGCCCGAAAGGGACAGGGAGAAGGGGGGCCAACGTCCTGACTTTC	CASSPKGTGRRGANVLTF
TRBD2	TRBV7-2	15	TRBJ2-3	many	TGTGCCAGCAGGCGGACTAGCGGGGCTAAAGATACGCAGTATTTT	CASRRTSGAKDTQYF
-	TRBV7-2	11	TRBJ2-7	-	TGTGCCAGCAGCGGAGGCGCCGAGCAGTACTTC	CASSGGAEQYF
-	TRBV7-2	15	TRBJ2-5	many	TGTGCCAGCAGCTTAATCGGCCCGGGGCAAGAGACCCAGTACTTC	CASSLIGPGQETQYF
-	TRBV18	19	TRBJ1-6	few	TGTGCCAGCTCACCGACCGCTTGGGACGGGCGATCGGATAATTCACCCCTCCACTTT	CASSPTAWDGRSDNSPLHF
-	TRBV9	14	TRBJ2-3	many	TGTGCCAGCAAGGACGGCTCTAGCACAGATACGCAGTATTTT	CASKDGSSTDTQYF
-	TRBV7-2	13	TRBJ1-2	-	TGTGCCAGCAGCCTCCAGGGTTTTCTTGGCTACACCTTC	CASSLQGFLGYTF
TRBD2	TRBV9	14	TRBJ2-1	many	TGTGCCAGCAGCGTTAGCGGGGGGTACAATGAGCAGTTCTTC	CASSVSGGYNEQFF
-	TRBV20-1	16	TRBJ2-7	few	TGCAGTGCTCCCCTTGGAGGCGAGCGGAACCGGAACGAGCAGTACTTC	CSAPLGGERNRNEQYF
-	TRBV7-2	13	TRBJ1-5	many	TGTGCCAGCAGCTTCCAAGGTAGTCAGCCCCAGCATTTT	CASSFQGSQPQHF
-	TRBV7-3	17	TRBJ2-2	-	TGTGCCAGCAGCTTAACAAGAACAGGTCCGAACACCGGGGAGCTGTTTTTT	CASSLTRTGPNTGELFF